The 30 T cell receptor beta chains presented below share a single source sample, sequenced in a study of blood T cell repertoires in COVID-19. The data were produced by immunoSEQ multiplex PCR, yet TCRdb's version contains in-frame clones alone and is incomplete. The repertoire consists of some 520,000 clones, with roughly 87% occurring once and the leading ten covering roughly 0.92%. Sequencing was performed on peripheral blood. The receptors were gathered from a young man with COVID-19, enrolled during active disease.

V gene TRBV7-3 combines with J gene TRBJ2-3; TRBD1 matches 9 bases. CDR1 is SGHTA, CDR2 FQGTGA, per germline. The CDR3 is 16 residues long. V dropped 2 bases and J dropped 5; count of bases not matched to a gene: 8. The CDR3: CASSLGGTGRLDTQYF. The DNA of the CDR3 is TGTGCCAGCAGCTTAGGAGGGACAGGGCGATTAGATACGCAGTATTTT.

V usage is TRBV11-3 and J usage is TRBJ2-1; 8 nucleotides align to TRBD2. Germline lookup yields CDR1 SGHNT and CDR2 YENEEA. J gave up 4 bases and V 5 bases, and 10 bases lay outside the gene matches. The CDR3 covers 16 residues. In nucleotides, the CDR3 is TGTGCCAGCAGCCCATGGCGGGGACTAGAATACAATGAGCAGTTCTTC. Translated, it gives CASSPWRGLEYNEQFF.

V and J are TRBV4-1 and TRBJ2-3, with no clear D. Trimming removed 1 base from V and 5 bases from J, with 13 bases in between. CDR1 and CDR2 from the germline V gene are MGHRA and YSYEKL. CDR3 length: 15 residues. DNA for the CDR3: TGCGCCAGCAGCCAAGTCGAAGCTAGAAAAGATACGCAGTATTTT. Its translation: CASSQVEARKDTQYF.

This chain uses TRBV9 with TRBJ2-5, with TRBD1 matching 8 bases. V gave up 4 bases and J gave up 5 bases; unmatched junction bases: 7. This CDR3 spans 14 amino acids. The germline CDR1 and CDR2 sequences are SGDLS and YYNGEE. In DNA, the CDR3 is TGTGCCAGCAGCCTAGGACAGGGAGTTGAGACCCAGTACTTC. As protein: CASSLGQGVETQYF. The whole variable domain, remainder taken from reference TRBV9 and TRBJ2-5, is DSGVTQTPKHLITATGQRVTLRCSPRSGDLSVYWYQQSLDQGLQFLIQYYNGEERAKGNILERFSAQQFPDLHSELNLSSLELGDSALYFCASSLGQGVETQYFGPGTRLLVL.

As to this clone: At one boundary the junction diverges from the germline segment, which might be a read error. This rearrangement joins TRBV6-1 to TRBJ2-2; the D gene is possibly TRBD2 (6 bases). The V gene's germline CDR1 is MNHNS and CDR2 SASEGT. The CDR3 runs to 15 residues. The DNA for the CDR3 is TGTGCCAGCAGGGAAGGGACTTTTTACACCGGGGAGCTGTTTTTT. It codes for CASREGTFYTGELFF.

The CDR3 loop reads CASSLGLAGLTDTQYF. The CDR3 nucleotides read TGTGCCAGCAGCTTGGGACTAGCGGGATTAACAGATACGCAGTATTTT. This chain connects TRBV7-3 to TRBJ2-3; 13 bases map to TRBD2. The CDR3 sequence is 16 residues long. V shed 3 bases, J shed 3 bases, and the junction held 3 bases outside the gene matches. Germline V CDR1 and CDR2: SGHTA, FQGTGA.

This CDR3 reads CASSNYTQYF. The CDR3 bases are TGTGCCAGCAGCAACTATACGCAGTATTTT. V is TRBV25-1 and J is TRBJ2-3; D gene uncertain. V was trimmed by 6 bases and J by 7 bases, leaving 5 bases between them. Germline values: CDR1 MGHDK, CDR2 SYGVNS. The CDR3 contains 10 residues.

The chain employs TRBV3-1 (or the pseudogene TRBV3-2) and TRBJ2-3; tentative D call: TRBD1 (6 bases). The CDR3 runs 17 residues. The V and J ends lost 4 bases and 0 bases respectively, with 17 bases between them. Germline V gives CDR1 LGHDT, CDR2 YNNKEL (reference sequence). The CDR3 protein is CASSPRSGQPSTDTQYF. CDR3 in DNA: TGTGCCAGCAGCCCTCGTTCGGGACAACCTAGCACAGATACGCAGTATTTT.

Only one count was recorded for this clone. The chain has TRBV5-4 and TRBJ2-3; TRBD1 is a possible D gene (6 bases). V was pared by 4 bases and J by 2 bases, with 14 bases between. Germline CDR1 SGHNT, CDR2 YYREEE (reference sequence). The CDR3 runs 15 residues. Here the CDR3 DNA reads TGTGCCAGCAGCCCACAGGGAAGGTCCACAGATACGCAGTATTTT. As protein: CASSPQGRSTDTQYF.

The chain couples TRBV30 to TRBJ1-1, with TRBD1 matching 7 bases. V lost 7 bases, J lost 1 base, and 6 bases stayed unmatched. Germline values: CDR1 GTSNPN, CDR2 SVGIG (reference sequence). The CDR3 sequence is 13 residues long. This chain's CDR3 is CAYEQGTNTEAFF. In nucleotides, the CDR3 is TGTGCCTACGAACAGGGGACGAACACTGAAGCTTTCTTT.

V usage is TRBV5-4 and J usage is TRBJ2-7, with 11 bases that match TRBD2. Germline V gene sequence: CDR1 SGHNT, CDR2 YYREEE (reference sequence). The CDR3 sequence is 14 residues long. V shed 0 bases, J shed 4 bases, and the junction held 0 bases outside the gene matches. CDR3 nucleotide sequence: TGTGCCAGCAGCTTGGCTAGCGGGAGGTACGAGCAGTACTTC. Translating it yields CASSLASGRYEQYF.

The chain is built from TRBV11-3 and TRBJ2-1, with 8 bases that match TRBD2. Losses at the gene ends were 2 bases for V and 7 bases for J; bases not matched to a gene: 4. Germline lookup yields CDR1 SGHNT and CDR2 YENEEA. The length of the CDR3 is 14 residues. The CDR3 DNA sequence: TGTGCCAGCAGCTTAACGGGAGGGTGGAATGAGCAGTTCTTC. Translation gives CASSLTGGWNEQFF.

The chain links TRBV3-1 (or the pseudogene TRBV3-2) to TRBJ2-1; the D gene is possibly TRBD2 (6 bases). The germline V gene encodes CDR1 LGHDT and CDR2 YNNKEL (reference sequence). The CDR3 consists of 16 residues. Between the trimmed V and J ends, which lost 0 bases and 5 bases, there was a span of 14 bases. The CDR3, as DNA: TGTGCCAGCAGCCAAGATAAGCGACTAGTTGACAATGAGCAGTTCTTC. This sequence encodes CASSQDKRLVDNEQFF.

About this clone itself: The same CDR3 arises from other DNA sequences in this sample as well. The chain links TRBV27 to TRBJ2-7; a possible D gene is TRBD2 (6 bases). The germline CDR1 and CDR2 sequences are MNHEY and SMNVEV (reference sequence). V was pared by 4 bases and J by 1 base, with 11 bases between. This CDR3 has 14 residues. The DNA of the CDR3 is TGTGCCAGCAGTTGGGGACTGGGTTCCTACGAGCAGTACTTC. It encodes CASSWGLGSYEQYF.

This chain joins TRBV5-4 and TRBJ2-4; D not resolved. The CDR3 has 16 amino acids. V lost 4 bases to trimming and J lost 1 base, with 15 bases between them. The germline V gene encodes CDR1 SGHNT and CDR2 YYREEE (reference sequence). Here the CDR3 reads CASSLPTDTAKNIQYF. The CDR3 DNA is TGTGCCAGCAGCCTACCTACCGACACGGCCAAAAACATTCAGTACTTC.

The gene calls are TRBV28 and TRBJ1-1, with TRBD1 matching over 8 bases. This CDR3 is built from 15 residues. J was trimmed by 4 bases and V by 6 bases; bases with no gene match: 10. The germline V gene has CDR1 MDHEN and CDR2 SYDVKM. The chain's CDR3 is CASRTDRALRTEAFF. In DNA form, the CDR3 reads TGTGCCAGCAGAACGGACAGGGCTCTCCGCACTGAAGCTTTCTTT.

This clone has just a few counts. J is TRBJ1-5 and V is TRBV19; D possibly corresponds to TRBD1 (6 bases). V was trimmed by 10 bases and J by 9 bases, leaving 22 bases between them. This CDR3 has 14 amino acids. Germline loops: CDR1 LNHDA, CDR2 SQIVND (reference sequence). DNA of the CDR3: TGTGCCACCCTACAGGGCAGGGGTCCCCTGCCCCAGCATTTT. Translation: CATLQGRGPLPQHF.

The rearrangement uses TRBV9 and TRBJ1-2; 7 nucleotides agree with TRBD1. This CDR3 has 14 residues. Germline CDR1 SGDLS, CDR2 YYNGEE. V dropped 1 base and J dropped 2; count of bases not matched to a gene: 2. CDR3 amino acids: CASSVSTGNYGYTF. CDR3 nucleotide sequence: TGTGCCAGCAGCGTATCGACAGGGAACTATGGCTACACCTTC.

The chain couples TRBV29-1 to TRBJ1-4; D perhaps matches TRBD1 (6 bases). The CDR3 contains 11 residues. Trimming stripped 5 bases from V and 8 bases from J, with 9 bases between. CDR1 is SQVTM, CDR2 ANQGSEA, per germline. This chain's CDR3 is CSVYDREKLFF. The CDR3 nucleotides read TGCAGCGTTTACGACAGGGAAAAACTGTTTTTT.

The V and J genes are TRBV3-1 (or the pseudogene TRBV3-2) and TRBJ2-1; TRBD2 aligns across 8 bases. CDR1 is LGHDT and CDR2 is YNNKEL in the germline V gene (reference sequence). The CDR3 is 13 residues long. V dropped 3 bases and J dropped 8; count of bases not matched to a gene: 3. Here the CDR3 DNA reads TGTGCCAGCAGCCAGAGCGGGGGCTATGAGCAGTTCTTC. It translates to CASSQSGGYEQFF.

The gene calls are TRBV19 and TRBJ2-7; 7 bases map to TRBD1. With 5 bases clipped from V and 2 bases from J, the junction kept 9 bases outside the gene matches. Germline V gene sequence: CDR1 LNHDA, CDR2 SQIVND (reference sequence). The CDR3 runs 15 residues. CDR3 coding DNA: TGTGCCAGTAGTGTCCGCCCCGACAGGGCCTACGAGCAGTACTTC. Translated: CASSVRPDRAYEQYF.

This chain connects TRBV24-1 to TRBJ2-2; 15 bases align to TRBD2. Germline values: CDR1 KGHDR, CDR2 SFDVKD. Losses at the gene ends were 6 bases for V and 6 bases for J; bases not matched to a gene: 7. The CDR3 sequence is 17 residues long. The CDR3 loop is CATSRGLAGGIAGELFF. The CDR3 coding sequence is TGTGCCACCAGTAGGGGACTAGCGGGAGGAATTGCCGGGGAGCTGTTTTTT.

The gene calls are TRBV7-9 and TRBJ2-1, with 9 bases matching TRBD2. The germline CDR1 and CDR2 sequences are SEHNR and FQNEAQ (reference sequence). Trimming took 5 bases from V and 7 from J; bases not matched to a gene: 15. The CDR3 is made up of 17 amino acids. CDR3 in amino acids: CASSPSNKRGAENEQFF. The CDR3 nucleotides read TGTGCCAGCAGCCCCTCTAATAAGCGGGGGGCCGAGAATGAGCAGTTCTTC.

A few counts support this clone. The junction departs from germline at one end; a sequencing error may be responsible. V gene TRBV6-1 combines with J gene TRBJ1-1; the match to TRBD1 covers 9 bases. Germline CDR1 is MNHNS and CDR2 is SASEGT. The CDR3 totals 12 residues. CDR3 nucleotides: TGTGCCAGCAGCGAAGGGACAGGGAGAGCTTTCTTT. Protein: CASSEGTGRAFF.

The CDR3 spells CASRTWGGSEAFF. DNA for the CDR3: TGTGCCAGCAGGACATGGGGGGGTTCTGAAGCTTTCTTT. The rearrangement uses TRBV7-2 and TRBJ1-1; D may be TRBD1 (5 bases). The CDR3 spans 13 residues. V dropped 6 bases and J dropped 6 bases, with 14 bases sitting between them. CDR1 and CDR2 (germline): SGHTA, FQGNSA.

The chain employs TRBV24-1 and TRBJ2-5; the match to TRBD1 covers 7 bases. V was clipped by 1 base and J by 2 bases; unmatched bases: 3. This CDR3 region has 15 residues. Germline values: CDR1 KGHDR, CDR2 SFDVKD. The DNA of the CDR3 is TGTGCCACCAGTGATTTCGCAGGGGGACAAGAGACCCAGTACTTC. As protein: CATSDFAGGQETQYF.

The chain is built from TRBV9 and TRBJ2-7, with 8 bases that match TRBD1. This CDR3 is built from 17 residues. The germline gives CDR1 SGDLS, CDR2 YYNGEE. Trimming took 0 bases from V and 6 from J; bases not matched to a gene: 14. The CDR3 DNA follows: TGTGCCAGCAGCGTAGCTGAGGACAGGGTGTTTCTCTTCGAGCAGTACTTC. Translating it yields CASSVAEDRVFLFEQYF. Based on the CDR3 plus reference TRBV9 and TRBJ2-7, the full variable domain is DSGVTQTPKHLITATGQRVTLRCSPRSGDLSVYWYQQSLDQGLQFLIQYYNGEERAKGNILERFSAQQFPDLHSELNLSSLELGDSALYFCASSVAEDRVFLFEQYFGPGTRLTVT.

The chain links TRBV11-2 to TRBJ2-7; possible D gene TRBD2, 6 bases. This CDR3 has 15 residues. V was pared by 6 bases and J by 2 bases, with 17 bases between. CDR1 SGHAT and CDR2 FQNNGV come from the germline V gene. The CDR3 spells CASRWDSKTTYEQYF. In nucleotides, the CDR3 is TGTGCCAGCAGGTGGGACTCAAAAACGACCTACGAGCAGTACTTC.

The rearrangement links TRBV4-1 to TRBJ1-1; the D gene is possibly TRBD1 (6 bases). The germline V gene encodes CDR1 MGHRA and CDR2 YSYEKL. Trimming took off 4 bases at V and 4 bases at J, with 13 bases between the two ends. CDR3 length: 14 residues. This chain's CDR3 is CASSPRGAGTEAFF. CDR3 DNA: TGCGCCAGCAGCCCCCGGGGGGCGGGCACTGAAGCTTTCTTT.

CDR3 sequence: CASSSPSSGSSYEQYF. For the CDR3, the DNA is TGTGCCAGCAGTTCCCCTTCTAGCGGGAGCTCCTACGAGCAGTACTTC. The chain employs TRBV28 and TRBJ2-7; 10 bases agree with TRBD2. The CDR3 spans 16 residues. Germline CDR1 and CDR2: MDHEN and SYDVKM. Trimming took 4 bases from V and 0 from J; bases not matched to a gene: 6.